This T cell receptor (beta chain) was recovered during a study of control samples from healthy donors and cancer patients. The repertoire was sequenced with immunoSEQ multiplex PCR; TCRdb's copy has only in-frame clones and lacks some. The sample shows 160,000 or so clones, roughly 94% of them seen only once. This CDR3 spans 15 amino acids. V gave up 2 bases and J gave up 6 bases; unmatched junction bases: 6. Looked up from germline, CDR1 is LGHNA and CDR2 is YSLEER. The sample was PBMCs. This TCR was sampled from a man in his 60s with colorectal cancer. The rearrangement links TRBV4-3 to TRBJ1-2, with TRBD1 matching over 10 bases. The CDR3 loop is CASSQPGQGGDGYTF. CDR3 DNA sequence: TGCGCCAGCAGCCAACCAGGACAGGGGGGAGATGGCTACACCTTC.